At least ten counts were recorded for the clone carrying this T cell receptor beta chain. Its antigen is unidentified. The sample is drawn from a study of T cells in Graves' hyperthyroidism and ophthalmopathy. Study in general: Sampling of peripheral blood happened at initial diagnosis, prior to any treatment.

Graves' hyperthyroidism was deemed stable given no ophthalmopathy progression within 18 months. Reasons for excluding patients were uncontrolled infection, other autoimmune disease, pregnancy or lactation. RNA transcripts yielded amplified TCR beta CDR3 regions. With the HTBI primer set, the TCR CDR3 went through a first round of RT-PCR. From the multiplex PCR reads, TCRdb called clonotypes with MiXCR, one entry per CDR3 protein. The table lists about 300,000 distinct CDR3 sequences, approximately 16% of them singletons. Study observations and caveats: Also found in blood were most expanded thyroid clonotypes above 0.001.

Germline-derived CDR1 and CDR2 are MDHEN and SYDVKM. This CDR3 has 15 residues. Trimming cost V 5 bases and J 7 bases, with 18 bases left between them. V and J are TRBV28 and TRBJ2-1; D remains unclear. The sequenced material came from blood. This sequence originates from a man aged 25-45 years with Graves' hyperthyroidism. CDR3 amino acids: CASSLPAGFRNEQFF. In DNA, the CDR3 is TGTGCCAGCAGTCTCCCCGCAGGATTTAGGAATGAGCAGTTCTTC.